A single T cell receptor (beta chain) is shown here with its context. Its antigen is undetermined. The sample belongs to a study of shared clonotypes between healthy human individuals. General study points: Shared across several donors were around 4.7% of the naive CD4 clonotypes.

Measured with immunoSEQ multiplex PCR; TCRdb has only the in-frame clones, and not every one. The sample holds about 380,000 clones, about 96% seen once. CDR3 length: 14 amino acids. V trimming: 1 base; J trimming: 3 bases; junction bases outside the gene matches: 4. Germline values: CDR1 SQVTM, CDR2 ANQGSEA. The receptor was isolated from a man under 40 in good health. The material sequenced was memory CD8+ T cells sorted from blood. The subset denotes: CD45RO+ cells pooled with CCR7-negative TemRA cells. This chain connects TRBV29-1 to TRBJ1-1; 8 bases are shared with TRBD1. CDR3 in amino acids: CSVEGQGRYTEAFF. CDR3 bases: TGCAGCGTTGAAGGACAGGGGCGGTACACTGAAGCTTTCTTT.